This T cell receptor beta chain was observed in a study of Graves' ophthalmopathy and Graves' hyperthyroidism. This clonotype was seen at least ten times. The target antigen is unknown. RNA transcripts yielded amplified TCR beta CDR3 regions. First-round RT-PCR relied on HTBI primers, and a second-round multiplex PCR came next. TCRdb reprocessed the multiplex PCR reads via MiXCR and lists one record per CDR3 protein. Of about 620,000 distinct CDR3 sequences listed, 20% to 25% are singletons. The germline gives CDR1 LNHDA, CDR2 SQIVND (reference sequence). CDR3 length equals 15 residues. J gave up 4 bases and V 4 bases, and 8 bases lay outside the gene matches. Symptoms, serum thyroxine and TRAb, thyroid ultrasound, and orbital computed tomography formed the diagnostic basis. Findings and limits, study-wide: With approximately 88% sensitivity and around 80% specificity, a 13-signature model separated ophthalmopathy from stable hyperthyroidism.

What was sequenced was peripheral blood. V gene TRBV19 combines with J gene TRBJ1-2, with 8 bases identical to TRBD1. The clonotype comes from a woman younger than 30 with stable Graves' hyperthyroidism. Some clones in this sample may be carry-over from other donors' samples. CDR3: CASSTLDRARYGYTF. CDR3 coding DNA: TGTGCCAGTAGTACCCTGGACAGGGCGCGCTATGGCTACACCTTC.